These 21 T cell receptor beta chains were all obtained from the same sample, sequenced in a study of T cells in Graves' hyperthyroidism and ophthalmopathy. TCR beta CDR3 regions were amplified from RNA transcripts. RT-PCR in the first round (using the HTBI primer set) targeted the TCR CDR3. Via MiXCR, TCRdb re-called the multiplex PCR reads, giving one row per CDR3 protein. This sample has over 400,000 distinct CDR3 sequences, with under 25% found just once. Sequencing was carried out using blood. The receptors stem from a woman in her seventies with Graves' ophthalmopathy.

V usage is TRBV6-6 and J usage is TRBJ2-3; 9 bases are shared with TRBD2. V lost 0 bases and J lost 2; bases outside the gene matches: 3. CDR1 MNHNY and CDR2 SVGAGI come from the germline V gene (reference sequence). CDR3 size: 16 residues. The CDR3 region is CASSYSASGNTDTQYF. The CDR3 nucleotides read TGTGCCAGCAGTTACTCCGCTAGCGGGAACACAGATACGCAGTATTTT.

This clonotype was counted between two and nine times. V and J are TRBV6-2 or TRBV6-3 and TRBJ1-1; TRBD1 is a possible D gene (5 bases). With 7 bases removed from V and 5 bases from J, the gap between germline ends came to 8 bases. The CDR3 is 11 residues long. CDR1 is MNHEY and CDR2 is SVGEGT in the germline V gene. In DNA, the CDR3 is TGTGCCAGCAATGAGGGGACTGAAGCTTTCTTT. Amino acid sequence: CASNEGTEAFF.

This clonotype was counted between two and nine times. The chain joins TRBV7-9 to TRBJ2-1; a weak D match, TRBD2 (6 bases). The CDR3 is made up of 13 amino acids. The germline V gene has CDR1 SEHNR and CDR2 FQNEAQ (reference sequence). The V end was cut by 2 bases, the J end by 11 bases, with 13 bases between. The CDR3: CASSLSGGNQQFF. The CDR3 bases are TGTGCCAGCAGCTTATCGGGCGGGAATCAGCAGTTCTTC.

To note about this clonotype: A much larger clonotype is one base distant, so this may be a read error. The rearrangement links TRBV12-3 or TRBV12-4 to TRBJ2-5; a possible D gene is TRBD1 (6 bases). Trimming removed 6 bases from V and 5 bases from J, with 16 bases in between. The CDR3 spans 14 residues. The CDR3 protein is CASRPWGRVETQYF. Here the CDR3 DNA reads TGTGCCAGCAGACCCTGGGGGCGCGTGGAGACCCAGTACTTC.

In its sample, this clonotype was seen many times. This chain joins TRBV6-1 and TRBJ1-6; possibly TRBD1 for D (6 bases). CDR3 size: 12 residues. Germline CDR1 is MNHNS and CDR2 is SASEGT. The ends were cut back, 5 bases at V and 11 bases at J, with 10 bases in the middle. The CDR3 DNA reads as TGTGCCAGCAGTTCCACAGGGACACCCCTCCACTTT. The encoded protein is CASSSTGTPLHF.

This clonotype was seen ten or more times. V and J are TRBV2 and TRBJ2-1; TRBD2 matches 9 bases. CDR3 size: 13 residues. Trimming cost V 7 bases and J 12 bases; bases outside gene matches: 10. CDR1 is SNHLY, CDR2 FYNNEI, per germline. The CDR3 is CASIAGGPGVQFF. The DNA for the CDR3 is TGTGCCAGCATTGCGGGAGGGCCTGGGGTGCAGTTCTTC.

This clonotype was observed a few times. The V call is TRBV5-1, the J call TRBJ2-1; 13 nucleotides align to TRBD2. Germline lookup yields CDR1 SGHRS and CDR2 YFSETQ. This CDR3 has 17 amino acids. Trimming cost V 3 bases and J 3 bases; bases outside gene matches: 6. CDR3 sequence: CASSSGLAGAYYNEQFF. CDR3 nucleotide sequence: TGCGCCAGCAGCTCAGGACTAGCGGGAGCCTACTACAATGAGCAGTTCTTC. Variable domain in full (rest from reference TRBV5-1 and TRBJ2-1): KAGVTQTPRYLIKTRGQQVTLSCSPISGHRSVSWYQQTPGQGLQFLFEYFSETQRNKGNFPGRFSGRQFSNSRSEMNVSTLELGDSALYLCASSSGLAGAYYNEQFFGPGTRLTVL.

In its sample, this clonotype was seen a few times. The rearrangement uses TRBV5-1 and TRBJ1-1; D perhaps matches TRBD1 (6 bases). There are 16 residues in the CDR3. The germline gives CDR1 SGHRS, CDR2 YFSETQ. Trimming removed 4 bases at V and 4 bases at J, with 20 bases between. The CDR3 spells CASSEQGSGISTEAFF. The CDR3, as DNA: TGCGCCAGCAGCGAACAGGGATCTGGTATAAGCACTGAAGCTTTCTTT.

This clonotype was counted a few times. The chain couples TRBV7-9 to TRBJ2-3; D ambiguous. This CDR3 is 16 amino acids long. Germline V gene sequence: CDR1 SEHNR, CDR2 FQNEAQ (reference sequence). The V end lost 5 bases, the J end lost 2 bases, and 17 bases lay between the germline ends. For the CDR3, the DNA is TGTGCCAGCAGCCAGAGCCGCCGACTGAACACAGATACGCAGTATTTT. Translating it yields CASSQSRRLNTDTQYF. Based on the CDR3 plus reference TRBV7-9 and TRBJ2-3, the full variable domain is DTGVSQNPRHKITKRGQNVTFRCDPISEHNRLYWYRQTLGQGPEFLTYFQNEAQLEKSRLLSDRFSAERPKGSFSTLEIQRTEQGDSAMYLCASSQSRRLNTDTQYFGPGTRLTVL.

This clonotype was seen a handful of times. V is TRBV15 and J is TRBJ1-4; D might be TRBD1 (5 bases). Germline CDR1 LNHNV, CDR2 YYDKDF (reference sequence). V was cut by 5 bases and J by 5 bases, with 18 bases left in between. CDR3 length equals 16 residues. DNA for the CDR3: TGTGCCACCAGCTCCCAAAGAGGACATATCAATGAAAAACTGTTTTTT. It codes for CATSSQRGHINEKLFF.

Notes on this clonotype: A clone one base away is much larger, so this may be a read error. This chain connects TRBV3-1 to TRBJ1-2; D gene uncertain. Deletions cut 5 bases from V and 9 bases from J, with 13 bases between. The CDR3 has 12 amino acids. The germline V gene encodes CDR1 LGHDT and CDR2 YNNKEL (reference sequence). The CDR3 DNA reads TGTGCCAGCAGCACCCGGGCCCAGAGCTACACCTTC. Translated: CASSTRAQSYTF.

The CDR3 region has the DNA TGTGCCAGCAGCGTAGAGACTTCGAACACTGAAGCTTTCTTT. It specifies CASSVETSNTEAFF. The chain carries TRBV9 and TRBJ1-1, with D unclear. V was trimmed by 0 bases and J by 1 base, leaving 7 bases between them. This CDR3 region has 14 residues. Germline assignment: CDR1 SGDLS and CDR2 YYNGEE.

The CDR3 protein is CASSFGLAETQYF. The CDR3 DNA reads TGTGCCAGCAGTTTCGGACTAGCGGAGACCCAGTACTTC. J is TRBJ2-5 and V is TRBV12-3 or TRBV12-4; 9 nucleotides align to TRBD2. The V and J ends lost 3 bases and 5 bases, in that order; junction bases with no gene match: 1. This CDR3 is 13 amino acids long.

There are many counts of this clonotype. V usage is TRBV11-3 and J usage is TRBJ2-3; D gene unclear. V was pared by 5 bases and J by 6 bases, with 15 bases between. From germline, CDR1 is SGHNT and CDR2 YENEEA. The CDR3 runs 14 residues. This CDR3 reads CASSQDRPRDTQYF. Here the CDR3 DNA reads TGTGCCAGCAGCCAGGACCGGCCGCGGGATACGCAGTATTTT.

V and J are TRBV11-3 and TRBJ2-2; D is undetermined. The germline gives CDR1 SGHNT, CDR2 YENEEA. The CDR3 is 15 residues long. Trimming removed 0 bases from V and 8 bases from J, with 13 bases in between. The CDR3 nucleotides are TGTGCCAGCAGCTTAGATCCGATTCCCGGGGGGGAGCTGTTTTTT. It yields the protein CASSLDPIPGGELFF.

This clonotype was seen more than once but under ten times. J is TRBJ2-3 and V is TRBV5-1, with D uncertain. V dropped 1 base and J dropped 2 bases, with 8 bases sitting between them. Per the germline V gene, CDR1 is SGHRS and CDR2 is YFSETQ. The CDR3 length is 14 residues. This chain's CDR3 is CASSLRFPTDTQYF. DNA of the CDR3: TGCGCCAGCAGCTTGCGTTTTCCCACAGATACGCAGTATTTT.

The sample holds many counts of this clonotype. The chain combines TRBV10-3 with TRBJ1-1; D possibly corresponds to TRBD1 (5 bases). Germline V gene lookup returns CDR1 ENHRY and CDR2 SYGVKD. Trimming shortened V by 3 bases and J by 5 bases, and 13 bases separated the two germline ends. This CDR3 region has 14 residues. The CDR3 loop is CAISELRGVTEAFF. The CDR3 nucleotides are TGTGCCATCAGTGAACTGCGGGGGGTGACTGAAGCTTTCTTT.

This clonotype was recorded a few times. The chain carries TRBV13 and TRBJ1-1; a weak D match, TRBD1 (6 bases). The ends were cut back, 5 bases at V and 1 base at J, with 14 bases in the middle. Germline CDR1 is PRHDT and CDR2 is FYEKMQ (reference sequence). The CDR3 is made up of 15 amino acids. The CDR3 reads CASSGRTVTNTEAFF. DNA for the CDR3: TGTGCCAGCAGCGGGCGGACAGTCACGAACACTGAAGCTTTCTTT.

The rearrangement joins TRBV5-1 to TRBJ2-3, with 7 bases identical to TRBD1. The CDR3 loop spans 15 amino acids. Germline trimming cut 4 bases from V and 0 bases from J; bases unmatched to any gene: 5. CDR1 and CDR2 from the germline V gene are SGHRS and YFSETQ. This CDR3 reads CASSLGQTSTDTQYF. CDR3 nucleotide sequence: TGCGCCAGCAGCCTGGGACAGACTAGCACAGATACGCAGTATTTT.

This clonotype occurred many times. The chain is built from TRBV20-1 and TRBJ2-7; 7 nucleotides align to TRBD1. Germline CDR1 and CDR2: DFQATT and SNEGSKA (reference sequence). The CDR3 loop spans 13 amino acids. With 5 bases clipped from V and 3 bases from J, the junction kept 7 bases outside the gene matches. CDR3 in amino acids: CSARDRINYEQYF. The CDR3 nucleotides are TGCAGTGCTCGGGACAGAATTAACTACGAGCAGTACTTC.

A few counts support this clonotype. This chain uses TRBV7-9 with TRBJ1-2; TRBD1 is a possible D gene (5 bases). V was clipped by 5 bases and J by 6 bases, with 16 bases between them. CDR1 and CDR2 from the germline V gene are SEHNR and FQNEAQ (reference sequence). This CDR3 contains 14 residues. For the CDR3, the DNA is TGTGCCAGCAGCAGCTTGGGGGTGGGTGATGGCTACACCTTC. Its translation: CASSSLGVGDGYTF. The full variable domain, its missing parts supplied by reference TRBV7-9 and TRBJ1-2, is DTGVSQNPRHKITKRGQNVTFRCDPISEHNRLYWYRQTLGQGPEFLTYFQNEAQLEKSRLLSDRFSAERPKGSFSTLEIQRTEQGDSAMYLCASSSLGVGDGYTFGSGTRLTVV.